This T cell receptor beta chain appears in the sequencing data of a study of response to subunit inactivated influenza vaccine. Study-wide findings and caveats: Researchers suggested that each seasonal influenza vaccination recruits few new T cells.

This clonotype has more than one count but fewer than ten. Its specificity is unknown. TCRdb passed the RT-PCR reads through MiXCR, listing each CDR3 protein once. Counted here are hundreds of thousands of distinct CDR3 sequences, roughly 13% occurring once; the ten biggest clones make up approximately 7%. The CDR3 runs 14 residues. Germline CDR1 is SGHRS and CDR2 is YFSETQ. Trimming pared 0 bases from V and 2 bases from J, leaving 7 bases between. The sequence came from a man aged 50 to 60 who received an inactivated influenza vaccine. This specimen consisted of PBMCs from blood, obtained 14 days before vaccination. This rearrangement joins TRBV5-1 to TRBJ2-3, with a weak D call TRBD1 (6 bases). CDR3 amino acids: CASSLEGDTDTQYF. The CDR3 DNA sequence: TGCGCCAGCAGCTTGGAGGGGGACACAGATACGCAGTATTTT.